This record looks at one T cell receptor beta chain sequence and its context. Its matching antigen is unknown. The CDR3 has 15 residues. Trimming cost V 4 bases and J 3 bases, with 12 bases left between them. Germline-derived CDR1 and CDR2 are SGHVS and FQNEAQ. This table comes from immunoSEQ multiplex PCR, and its TCRdb copy is limited to in-frame clones, with some not included. Here the sample spans roughly 400,000 clones, approximately 97% being singletons. The entry originates in a study of shared clonotypes between healthy human individuals. Study outcomes and limitations: Among a few donors, roughly 5% of naive CD4 clonotypes were found in common.

Material: memory CD8+ T cells sorted from blood. Subset: CD45RO+ cells pooled with CCR7-negative TemRA cells. The chain recombines TRBV7-8 with TRBJ2-2; D may be TRBD2 (6 bases). This TCR came from a man aged 30 to 45 in good health. CDR3 DNA: TGTGCCAGCAGCTCCCGGGAGCAGCACACCGGGGAGCTGTTTTTT. Translating it yields CASSSREQHTGELFF.